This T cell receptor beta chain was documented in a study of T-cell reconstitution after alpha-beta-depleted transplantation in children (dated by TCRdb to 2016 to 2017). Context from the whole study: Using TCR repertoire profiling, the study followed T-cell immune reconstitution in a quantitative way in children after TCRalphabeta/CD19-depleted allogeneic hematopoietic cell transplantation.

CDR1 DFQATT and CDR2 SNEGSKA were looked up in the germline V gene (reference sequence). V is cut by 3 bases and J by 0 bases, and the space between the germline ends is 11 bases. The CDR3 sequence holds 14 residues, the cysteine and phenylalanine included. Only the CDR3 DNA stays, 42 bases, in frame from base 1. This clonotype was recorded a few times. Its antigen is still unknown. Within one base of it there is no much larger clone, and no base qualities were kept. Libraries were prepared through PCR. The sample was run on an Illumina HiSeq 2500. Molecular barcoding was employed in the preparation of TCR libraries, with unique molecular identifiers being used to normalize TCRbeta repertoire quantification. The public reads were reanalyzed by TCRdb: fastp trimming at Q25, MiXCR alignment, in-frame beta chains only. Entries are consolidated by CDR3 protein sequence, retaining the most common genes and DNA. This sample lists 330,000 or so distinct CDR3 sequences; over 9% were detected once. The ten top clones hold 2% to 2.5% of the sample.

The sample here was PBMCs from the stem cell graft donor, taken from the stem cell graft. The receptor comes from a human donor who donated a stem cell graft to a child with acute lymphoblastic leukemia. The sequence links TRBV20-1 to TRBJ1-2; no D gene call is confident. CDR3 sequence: CSASGFWPNYGYTF. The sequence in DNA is TGCAGTGCTAGTGGTTTTTGGCCTAACTATGGCTACACCTTC.